What follows are 9 T cell receptor beta chains derived from one specimen sequenced in a study of cytomegalovirus exposure and HLA in healthy donors (dated by TCRdb to the late 2010s). The library came from the immunoSEQ multiplex PCR assay. For the multiplex PCR, a mixture combining 60 forward primers for TCR Vbeta segments and 13 reverse primers for TCR Jbeta segments was used. This is the immuneACCESS table as TCRdb keeps it, with only in-frame sequences that have V and J called. A part of the clones is gone; compared with another copy, unresolved V genes explain less than half, and the rest is unexplained. The table for this sample lists some 170,000 clones; under 85% of them were counted only once. Of the sample, about 4% falls within the top ten clones. Sample: PBMCs. Receptors originate from a man aged 45-65 years in good health and CMV-seropositive.

The gene calls are TRBV10-3 and TRBJ2-1; the D gene is possibly TRBD1 (6 bases). V was trimmed by 8 bases and J by 4 bases, leaving 12 bases between them. The germline CDR1 and CDR2 sequences are ENHRY and SYGVKD. The CDR3 extends over 13 amino acids. CDR3 sequence reads: CAISLGQYNEQFF. The CDR3 region has the DNA TGTGCCATCTCCTTAGGACAGTACAATGAGCAGTTCTTC.

The chain carries TRBV2 and TRBJ2-5; TRBD1 matches 11 bases. Per germline, CDR1 SNHLY and CDR2 FYNNEI. The V segment lost 4 bases and the J segment 5 bases; nucleotides outside the gene matches: 6. This CDR3 has 15 amino acids. The CDR3 region has the DNA TGTGCCAGCAGTGGCGGACAGGGGGCGGGTGAGACCCAGTACTTC. Protein: CASSGGQGAGETQYF.

The chain is built from TRBV19 and TRBJ1-5; TRBD1 agrees at 7 bases. Germline CDR1 reads LNHDA; CDR2 reads SQIVND (reference sequence). Losses at the gene ends were 9 bases for V and 5 bases for J; bases not matched to a gene: 4. This CDR3 contains 12 residues. In nucleotides, the CDR3 is TGTGCCAGAGACAGGGAAGATCAGCCCCAGCATTTT. Translated: CARDREDQPQHF. The whole variable domain, filled in from reference TRBV19 and TRBJ1-5, reads DGGITQSPKYLFRKEGQNVTLSCEQNLNHDAMYWYRQDPGQGLRLIYYSQIVNDFQKGDIAEGYSVSREKKESFPLTVTSAQKNPTAFYLCARDREDQPQHFGDGTRLSIL.

This clone was picked up one time. This chain connects TRBV9 to TRBJ1-4; TRBD1 is a possible D gene (6 bases). The V and J ends lost 4 bases and 8 bases respectively, with 18 bases between them. Germline V gene data show CDR1 as SGDLS and CDR2 as YYNGEE. CDR3 length: 15 residues. The CDR3 DNA sequence: TGTGCCAGCAGCCCCCAGACAGGAGCTATGGAAAAACTGTTTTTT. Its translation: CASSPQTGAMEKLFF.

The gene calls are TRBV28 and TRBJ2-7, with 11 bases lining up with TRBD1. The length of the CDR3 is 14 residues. V shed 8 bases and J 3 bases; nucleotides not matched to a gene: 6. The germline V gene encodes CDR1 MDHEN and CDR2 SYDVKM. Here the CDR3 reads CASARTGGFYEQYF. The CDR3 region has the DNA TGTGCCAGCGCTAGGACAGGGGGCTTCTACGAGCAGTACTTC. Filled out from reference TRBV28 and TRBJ2-7, the complete variable domain reads DVKVTQSSRYLVKRTGEKVFLECVQDMDHENMFWYRQDPGLGLRLIYFSYDVKMKEKGDIPEGYSVSREKKERFSLILESASTNQTSMYLCASARTGGFYEQYFGPGTRLTVT.

On this clone itself: The same CDR3 also results from other DNA sequences found in this sample. The J gene is TRBJ2-5, the V gene TRBV27; 7 bases are a match to TRBD1. Germline values: CDR1 MNHEY, CDR2 SMNVEV (reference sequence). CDR3 size: 13 residues. J lost 5 bases, V lost 5 bases, and 5 bases had no gene match. The CDR3 here is CASSRQGWETQYF. Written as DNA, the CDR3 is TGTGCCAGCAGTCGACAGGGTTGGGAGACCCAGTACTTC.

The chain uses TRBV29-1 and TRBJ1-3, with a possible D match to TRBD1 (5 bases). Per the germline V gene, CDR1 is SQVTM and CDR2 is ANQGSEA. V lost 0 bases and J 6 bases, leaving 18 bases between the germline ends. CDR3 size: 16 residues. This CDR3 is CSVEDLQTAAENTIYF. As DNA, the CDR3 is TGCAGCGTTGAAGATCTTCAGACAGCCGCCGAAAACACCATATATTTT.

The chain is built from TRBV27 and TRBJ2-1; D may be TRBD1 (6 bases). This CDR3 comprises 13 residues. V lost 2 bases and J 10 bases, leaving 12 bases between the germline ends. In germline, CDR1 is MNHEY, CDR2 SMNVEV (reference sequence). In DNA form, the CDR3 reads TGTGCCAGCAGTTTAATTGGGGGCAGGGAGCAGTTCTTC. Translating gives CASSLIGGREQFF.

This chain connects TRBV9 to TRBJ2-3; D remains ambiguous. CDR1 SGDLS and CDR2 YYNGEE come from the germline V gene. The V gene lost 0 bases and the J gene lost 2 bases, with 7 bases spanning the gap. CDR3 size: 14 residues. This chain's CDR3 is CASSVDQNTDTQYF. The DNA of the CDR3 is TGTGCCAGCAGCGTAGACCAGAACACAGATACGCAGTATTTT. The full variable domain, with the rest looked up from reference TRBV9 and TRBJ2-3, is DSGVTQTPKHLITATGQRVTLRCSPRSGDLSVYWYQQSLDQGLQFLIQYYNGEERAKGNILERFSAQQFPDLHSELNLSSLELGDSALYFCASSVDQNTDTQYFGPGTRLTVL.